This paragraph covers one TCR beta chain sequence. Antigen unknown. The record originates from a study of blood T cells in healthy people across ages. Study conclusions and caveats: Older individuals had lower TCR beta diversity per million T cells (the decline was roughly linear). Higher diversity and more naive CD4+ cells were features of long-lived donors, compared to aged donors.

RNA extraction gave at least 5.5 micrograms of total RNA per sample. The CDR3 runs 14 residues. Germline V gene data show CDR1 as SGHVS and CDR2 as FQNEAQ. Deletions cut 2 bases from V and 6 bases from J, with 11 bases between. Primed by a sample-barcoded 5' primer and a J-beta primer mix, a second PCR proceeded for roughly 7 to 12 cycles. MiXCR, applied by TCRdb to the 5' RACE reads, yields one record per CDR3 protein. The table includes approximately 880,000 distinct CDR3 sequences, 40% to 60% detected once. The chain couples TRBV7-8 to TRBJ2-1; D may be TRBD1 or TRBD2 (5 bases each). The receptor was isolated from a man between 25 and 39 years old in good health. Sequencing was done on a sample of blood. CDR3 residues: CASSLLGTANEQFF. In nucleotides, the CDR3 is TGTGCCAGCAGCTTACTAGGGACGGCCAATGAGCAGTTCTTC.